The source of this T cell receptor (beta chain) is a study of cytomegalovirus exposure and HLA in healthy donors. Amplification used 60 Vbeta primers and 13 Jbeta primers. Method: immunoSEQ multiplex PCR; TCRdb's copy keeps in-frame clones and lacks some. In the table there are 95,000 to 150,000 clones, 73% of which are singletons. Trimming took 8 bases from V and 4 from J, leaving 15 bases between them. This CDR3 comprises 14 residues. CDR1 is SGHAT, CDR2 FQNNGV, per germline. The sequence was collected from a man in his fifties or sixties in good health and CMV-seropositive. The chain uses TRBV11-2 and TRBJ2-4; perhaps TRBD2 as D (6 bases). The sequencing sample was made of PBMCs. CDR3 nucleotide sequence: TGTGCCAGCTCCGAGCGGCGGGATAAAAACATTCAGTACTTC. This codes for CASSERRDKNIQYF.